The next 14 T cell receptor beta chains were all read from a single sample in a study of identical twins. TCRdb ran MiXCR on the 5' RACE reads and lists one entry per CDR3 protein. The sample has hundreds of thousands of distinct CDR3 sequences, 15% to 20% seen once. This sample was also put to use in a study of T cells expressing NK-cell markers.

Sequencing used PBMCs. These receptors came from a young woman in good health.

Only a few counts were recorded for this clonotype. J is TRBJ2-3 and V is TRBV29-1; 9 nucleotides align to TRBD2. CDR1 SQVTM and CDR2 ANQGSEA come from the germline V gene. CDR3 length: 16 residues. The CDR3 bases are TGCACCCACATTTCGGCTAGCGGGGTGAGCACAGATACGCAGTATTTT. Its protein is CTHISASGVSTDTQYF.

This clonotype was detected ten times or more. The genes are TRBV20-1 and TRBJ2-3, with D unresolved. CDR1 DFQATT and CDR2 SNEGSKA come from the germline V gene (reference sequence). The length of the CDR3 is 16 residues. Trimming took off 1 base at V and 0 bases at J, with 14 bases between the two ends. Here the CDR3 reads CSARGVREISTDTQYF. CDR3 DNA: TGCAGTGCTAGAGGGGTTAGGGAAATTAGCACAGATACGCAGTATTTT.

This chain connects TRBV5-4 to TRBJ2-3, with TRBD1 identical over 8 bases. CDR3 size: 14 residues. Germline assignment: CDR1 SGHNT and CDR2 YYREEE (reference sequence). The V segment lost 6 bases and the J segment 7 bases; nucleotides outside the gene matches: 10. The CDR3 sequence: CASTPRTGTNTQYF. As DNA, the CDR3 is TGTGCCAGCACCCCCCGGACAGGGACAAATACGCAGTATTTT.

This clonotype was recorded a few times. The chain recombines TRBV7-2 with TRBJ2-4; TRBD1 or TRBD2 may be the D gene (5 bases each). Germline CDR1 is SGHTA and CDR2 is FQGNSA. There are 15 residues in the CDR3. V lost 5 bases and J 8 bases, leaving 19 bases between the germline ends. In nucleotides, the CDR3 is TGTGCCAGCAGCGAGAGGGGACGTCCGGTGTACATTCAGTACTTC. Protein sequence: CASSERGRPVYIQYF.

This clonotype was counted only a few times. The genes are TRBV10-2 and TRBJ2-5; the D gene is possibly TRBD2 (5 bases). The CDR3 is 14 residues long. The V and J ends lost 10 bases and 3 bases respectively, with 18 bases between them. The germline CDR1 and CDR2 sequences are WSHSY and SAAADI. CDR3 region: CATLDWSAKETQYF. CDR3 in DNA: TGCGCCACCCTGGACTGGAGCGCAAAAGAGACCCAGTACTTC.

The chain uses TRBV12-3 or TRBV12-4 and TRBJ1-4; D is possibly TRBD1 (6 bases). The CDR3 consists of 15 residues. Trimming removed 3 bases at V and 7 bases at J, with 15 bases between. Here the CDR3 reads CASSFRGSLGEKLFF. The CDR3 DNA reads TGTGCCAGCAGTTTTAGGGGGTCCTTGGGTGAAAAACTGTTTTTT.

This sequence joins TRBV27 and TRBJ2-7; D is unclear. Between the trimmed V and J ends, which lost 3 bases and 4 bases, there was a span of 10 bases. The germline V gene encodes CDR1 MNHEY and CDR2 SMNVEV (reference sequence). CDR3 length: 13 amino acids. For the CDR3, the DNA is TGTGCCAGCAGTTTTTCGTTCGGGTACGAGCAGTACTTC. Translated, it gives CASSFSFGYEQYF.

The chain recombines TRBV6-1 with TRBJ2-7; TRBD2 is a possible D gene (5 bases). The V end lost 6 bases, the J end lost 1 base, and 10 bases lay between the germline ends. Germline CDR1 MNHNS, CDR2 SASEGT. This CDR3 region has 13 residues. DNA of the CDR3: TGTGCCAGCAGGGACTGGCTTTCCTACGAGCAGTACTTC. As protein: CASRDWLSYEQYF.

This clonotype was observed a handful of times. This chain links TRBV11-2 with TRBJ2-5; 8 bases agree with TRBD2. The germline V gene encodes CDR1 SGHAT and CDR2 FQNNGV. The length of the CDR3 is 14 residues. V shed 8 bases, J shed 2 bases, and the junction held 7 bases outside the gene matches. In DNA, the CDR3 is TGTGCCAGCTTAAGGACGGGAGGGCAAGAGACCCAGTACTTC. Residues: CASLRTGGQETQYF.

This chain connects TRBV6-1 to TRBJ1-2, with TRBD1 as a possible D gene (6 bases). CDR1 and CDR2 (germline): MNHNS, SASEGT. The CDR3 covers 13 residues. The V end was cut by 6 bases, the J end by 7 bases, with 15 bases between. The CDR3 nucleotides are TGTGCCAGCAGAAAAACAGGGTTGCGTGGCTACACCTTC. Protein sequence: CASRKTGLRGYTF.

The chain employs TRBV20-1 and TRBJ2-7, with 8 bases identical to TRBD2. V dropped 3 bases and J dropped 4; count of bases not matched to a gene: 8. In germline, CDR1 is DFQATT, CDR2 SNEGSKA (reference sequence). This CDR3 is built from 14 residues. The CDR3 DNA reads as TGCAGTGCTAGGCCCAGACTAGCGCCATACGAGCAGTACTTC. Its protein is CSARPRLAPYEQYF.

There are a few counts of this clonotype. The rearrangement joins TRBV5-1 to TRBJ1-6, with D hard to call. V was trimmed by 0 bases and J by 2 bases, leaving 9 bases between them. This CDR3 is built from 16 residues. Germline assignment: CDR1 SGHRS and CDR2 YFSETQ. The CDR3: CASSLDTTPYNSPLHF. CDR3 nucleotides: TGCGCCAGCAGCTTGGATACGACGCCCTATAATTCACCCCTCCACTTT.

The rearrangement links TRBV7-3 to TRBJ2-6; a weak D match, TRBD2 (6 bases). Deletions cut 6 bases from V and 1 base from J, with 7 bases between. There are 14 residues in the CDR3. Looked up from germline, CDR1 is SGHTA and CDR2 is FQGTGA. This chain's CDR3 is CASRRESGANVLTF. The CDR3 DNA follows: TGTGCCAGCAGGCGGGAATCTGGGGCCAACGTCCTGACTTTC.

The sample holds many counts of this clonotype. This chain connects TRBV5-1 to TRBJ2-1; 8 bases are a match to TRBD1. The J segment lost 2 bases and the V segment lost 4 bases, leaving 8 bases of the junction unmatched. This CDR3 region has 16 residues. Germline CDR1 is SGHRS and CDR2 is YFSETQ. The CDR3 reads CASSTRQGSTYNEQFF. The CDR3 coding sequence is TGCGCCAGCAGCACGAGACAGGGGAGCACCTACAATGAGCAGTTCTTC.